These 6 T cell receptor beta chains were sequenced from one sample in a study of T cells in localized non-small cell lung cancer. Sequenced by immunoSEQ multiplex PCR; TCRdb stores in-frame clones only, minus some. In the table there are around 15,000 clones, 90% of which are singletons. The sequenced sample was peripheral blood mononuclear cells, obtained before any cancer treatment. The receptors stem from a woman between 35 and 70 years old with stage III lung adenocarcinoma.

This clone was counted once. The chain recombines TRBV28 with TRBJ1-2; 9 bases map to TRBD1. This CDR3 has 15 amino acids. Germline-derived CDR1 and CDR2 are MDHEN and SYDVKM. Germline trimming cut 6 bases from V and 8 bases from J; bases unmatched to any gene: 13. The CDR3 here is CASRHPGTGSIGYTF. The CDR3, as DNA: TGTGCCAGCAGGCACCCGGGGACAGGGTCAATAGGCTACACCTTC.

The CDR3 sequence is CASRLTSGRADEQYF. In DNA, the CDR3 is TGCGCCAGCAGGTTGACTAGCGGGAGGGCCGACGAGCAGTACTTC. The chain recombines TRBV4-1 with TRBJ2-7; 14 positions agree with TRBD2. The CDR3 totals 15 residues. Germline values: CDR1 MGHRA, CDR2 YSYEKL. V was clipped by 6 bases and J by 5 bases; unmatched bases: 6.

The rearrangement uses TRBV9 and TRBJ2-3; D may be TRBD1 or TRBD2 (5 bases each). Trimming pared 0 bases from V and 6 bases from J, leaving 14 bases between. This CDR3 is built from 15 residues. Germline CDR1 is SGDLS and CDR2 is YYNGEE. CDR3 sequence: CASSVEPGPGDTQYF. The CDR3 bases are TGTGCCAGCAGCGTAGAGCCGGGACCAGGGGATACGCAGTATTTT.

The chain links TRBV27 to TRBJ2-7; 8 bases map to TRBD1. Germline loops: CDR1 MNHEY, CDR2 SMNVEV (reference sequence). The length of the CDR3 is 15 residues. The trim removed 5 bases at V and 2 bases at J, leaving 8 bases unmatched. CDR3 DNA: TGTGCCAGCAGTGCCAAAGGGACAGGAGCCTACGAGCAGTACTTC. Amino acid sequence: CASSAKGTGAYEQYF.

The chain joins TRBV9 to TRBJ1-1; 7 bases map to TRBD1. Germline V gene data show CDR1 as SGDLS and CDR2 as YYNGEE. Unmatched junction bases numbered 6, after V lost 3 bases and J lost 1 base. The CDR3 runs to 15 residues. The CDR3 nucleotides are TGTGCCAGCAGCGCCCAGGGGGGATCGAACACTGAAGCTTTCTTT. Its translation is CASSAQGGSNTEAFF.

CDR3 region: CASSNRVTEAFF. CDR3 in DNA: TGTGCCAGCTCAAACCGGGTAACTGAAGCTTTCTTT. The chain employs TRBV28 and TRBJ1-1; D gene unclear. Trimming cost V 8 bases and J 5 bases, with 12 bases left between them. From germline, CDR1 is MDHEN and CDR2 SYDVKM. This CDR3 contains 12 residues.